One and the same sample provided the 8 T cell receptor beta chains below, sequenced in a study of blood T cell repertoires in COVID-19. TCRdb keeps only in-frame clones here, not all; method: immunoSEQ multiplex PCR. The repertoire has approximately 320,000 clones, about nine tenths of them found once; the top ten carry about 8.9%. The source material was PBMCs or T cells enriched from blood (not recorded which). These receptors originate from a woman aged 18 to 35 who had recovered from COVID-19.

The chain employs TRBV18 and TRBJ2-1; 12 bases are a match to TRBD2. CDR1 is KGHSH, CDR2 LQKENI, per germline. The length of the CDR3 is 17 residues. J lost 8 bases, V lost 1 base, and 9 bases had no gene match. CDR3 sequence (DNA): TGTGCCAGCTCACCACGTAGACTAGCGGGAGATGGGGATGAGCAGTTCTTC. Amino acid sequence: CASSPRRLAGDGDEQFF.

The chain uses TRBV7-9 and TRBJ1-2; possible D gene TRBD1, 6 bases. Trimming removed 5 bases at V and 6 bases at J, with 25 bases between. Germline values: CDR1 SEHNR, CDR2 FQNEAQ (reference sequence). The CDR3 is made up of 17 amino acids. The CDR3 spells CASSPTEWDTENHGYTF. The CDR3 nucleotides are TGTGCCAGCAGCCCGACGGAGTGGGACACGGAGAACCATGGCTACACCTTC.

This sequence joins TRBV7-2 and TRBJ1-5; TRBD1 aligns across 7 bases. Looked up from germline, CDR1 is SGHTA and CDR2 is FQGNSA. V lost 8 bases to trimming and J lost 4 bases; unmatched junction nucleotides: 5. This CDR3 is 13 amino acids long. The CDR3: CASGWDRNQPQHF. In DNA form, the CDR3 reads TGTGCCAGCGGATGGGACAGAAATCAGCCCCAGCATTTT.

The gene calls are TRBV27 and TRBJ2-2; D unresolved. Trimming cost V 3 bases and J 6 bases, with 8 bases left between them. CDR1 and CDR2 (germline): MNHEY, SMNVEV (reference sequence). The CDR3 runs 13 residues. In nucleotides, the CDR3 is TGTGCCAGCAGTTTGAGCGAGTCCGGGGAGCTGTTTTTT. This codes for CASSLSESGELFF.

V and J are TRBV5-8 and TRBJ2-7, with 7 positions matching TRBD2. The CDR3 runs 16 residues. Germline CDR1 SGHTS, CDR2 YDEGEE. V lost 2 bases to trimming and J lost 5 bases; unmatched junction nucleotides: 13. The CDR3 nucleotides read TGTGCCAGCAGCTTTCGGGACTTTGGGAGGGGCCACGAGCAGTACTTC. Protein sequence: CASSFRDFGRGHEQYF.

J is TRBJ1-6 and V is TRBV12-3 or TRBV12-4, with 7 bases matching TRBD1. The CDR3 runs to 12 residues. With V trimmed by 6 bases and J by 18 bases, 11 bases remained unmatched. This CDR3 reads CASSRDSTPPHF. CDR3 DNA: TGTGCCAGCAGCCGGGACAGCACGCCTCCCCACTTT.

V and J are TRBV7-2 and TRBJ2-1; maybe TRBD1 (5 bases). V was shortened by 2 bases and J by 3 bases, with 14 bases between the two germline ends. The CDR3 is 16 amino acids. Germline V gives CDR1 SGHTA, CDR2 FQGNSA. In nucleotides, the CDR3 is TGTGCCAGCAGCTTACCGGTGTCCAGGGACTACAATGAGCAGTTCTTC. Its protein is CASSLPVSRDYNEQFF. Full variable domain (missing parts from reference TRBV7-2 and TRBJ2-1): GAGVSQSPSNKVTEKGKDVELRCDPISGHTALYWYRQSLGQGLEFLIYFQGNSAPDKSGLPSDRFSAERTGGSVSTLTIQRTQQEDSAVYLCASSLPVSRDYNEQFFGPGTRLTVL.

The J gene is TRBJ2-2, the V gene TRBV4-1; 9 nucleotides line up with TRBD1. The V gene's germline CDR1 is MGHRA and CDR2 YSYEKL. V was clipped by 3 bases and J by 6 bases; unmatched bases: 11. CDR3 length equals 17 residues. CDR3 nucleotides: TGCGCCAGCAGCCACGCCACAGGGGGCTTTGTTGCCGGGGAGCTGTTTTTT. It specifies CASSHATGGFVAGELFF.